A selection of T cell receptor beta chains follows, all from one sample in a study of shared clonotypes between healthy human individuals. Libraries were prepared by immunoSEQ multiplex PCR; TCRdb keeps only in-frame clonotypes and omits some of them. The table has 2.5 million or so clones, roughly 92% seen once. The specimen was naive CD4+ T cells sorted from blood. The origin of the receptors is a man aged 18 to 29 in good health. CDR3s include the opening cysteine and the closing phenylalanine or tryptophan. A D gene is named only where the DNA matches it firmly. The listing skips clone size in some rows; elsewhere it reads once, few, many or a size class.

-,TRBV19,TRBJ2-7,-,CASSIKTGDPYEQYF,TGTGCCAGTAGTATAAAGACAGGAGATCCCTACGAGCAGTACTTC
-,TRBV28,TRBJ2-5,-,CASSPRRTQYF,TGTGCCAGCAGTCCCCGCCGGACCCAGTACTTC
-,TRBV18,TRBJ1-2,-,CASSPATGPNYGYTF,TGTGCCAGCTCACCGGCTACAGGACCCAACTATGGCTACACCTTC
TRBD1,TRBV5-1,TRBJ1-6,-,CASSLVRTGLSSPLHF,TGCGCCAGCAGCTTGGTTAGGACAGGGTTGTCGTCACCCCTCCACTTT
-,TRBV5-5,TRBJ1-5,-,CASSQDYLQPQHF,TGTGCCAGCAGCCAGGACTATTTGCAGCCCCAGCATTTT
TRBD1,TRBV5-8,TRBJ2-7,-,CASSSTGTGGREQYF,TGTGCCAGCAGCTCAACAGGGACAGGGGGGCGCGAGCAGTACTTC
-,TRBV10-2,TRBJ1-4,-,CASSGADVATNEKLFF,TGCGCCAGCAGTGGCGCGGATGTTGCAACTAATGAAAAACTGTTTTTT
-,TRBV4-1,TRBJ1-5,-,CASSQDLGGFNQPQHF,TGCGCCAGCAGCCAAGATCTTGGGGGTTTCAATCAGCCCCAGCATTTT
-,TRBV10-2,TRBJ1-5,once,CASSAKADSNQPQHF,TGCGCCAGCAGTGCTAAGGCTGATAGCAATCAGCCCCAGCATTTT
-,TRBV5-1,TRBJ1-2,-,CASSRLDSTYGYTF,TGCGCCAGCAGCCGTCTGGACAGCACTTATGGCTACACCTTC
-,TRBV6-1,TRBJ1-2,-,CASSDSGLGYTF,TGTGCCAGCAGTGATTCGGGTTTAGGCTACACCTTC
-,TRBV7-9,TRBJ2-7,-,CASSLRGVGYEQYF,TGTGCCAGCAGCTTAAGAGGTGTGGGCTACGAGCAGTACTTC
TRBD1,TRBV27,TRBJ2-2,-,CASTPELPGQGVSENTGELFF,TGTGCCAGCACCCCTGAGCTTCCGGGACAGGGGGTTTCTGAGAACACCGGGGAGCTGTTTTTT
TRBD2,TRBV11-3,TRBJ2-1,few,CASSLELRASGAYNEQFF,TGTGCCAGCAGCTTAGAATTAAGGGCTAGCGGGGCGTACAATGAGCAGTTCTTC
TRBD1,TRBV5-6,TRBJ1-6,-,CASSSGQGNSPLHF,TGTGCCAGCAGCTCGGGACAGGGGAACTCACCCCTCCACTTT
-,TRBV25-1,TRBJ1-2,-,CASKQDTGSAGGYTF,TGTGCCAGCAAACAAGATACAGGGAGCGCTGGAGGCTACACCTTC
TRBD1,TRBV7-9,TRBJ2-3,once,CASSLARTGNTDTQYF,TGTGCCAGCAGCTTAGCCCGGACAGGGAACACAGATACGCAGTATTTT
-,TRBV6-1,TRBJ1-1,-,CASSGREPVNTEAFF,TGTGCCAGCAGTGGAAGGGAGCCGGTGAACACTGAAGCTTTCTTT
-,TRBV4-3,TRBJ2-2,-,CASSQVGNTGELFF,TGCGCCAGCAGCCAAGTAGGGAACACCGGGGAGCTGTTTTTT
TRBD2,TRBV10-2,TRBJ2-3,-,CASSLGLATDTQYF,TGCGCCAGCAGCCTGGGACTAGCAACAGATACGCAGTATTTT
-,TRBV19,TRBJ1-1,-,CASRGRELNTEAFF,TGTGCCTCAAGGGGCAGAGAATTGAACACTGAAGCTTTCTTT
TRBD1,TRBV5-4,TRBJ1-5,-,CASSFLGTGDYQPQHF,TGTGCCAGCAGCTTCCTCGGGACAGGGGATTATCAGCCCCAGCATTTT
-,TRBV11-1,TRBJ2-2,-,CASSLAENTGELFF,TGTGCCAGCAGCTTAGCTGAGAACACCGGGGAGCTGTTTTTT
-,TRBV28,TRBJ2-7,-,CASSSGGTESYEQYF,TGTGCCAGCAGTTCGGGCGGGACCGAATCCTACGAGCAGTACTTC
TRBD1,TRBV7-8,TRBJ2-7,-,CASSLEARTGNYEQYF,TGTGCCAGCAGCTTAGAGGCTCGGACAGGGAACTACGAGCAGTACTTC
-,TRBV13,TRBJ2-5,-,CASSSLFGETQYF,TGTGCCAGCAGTTCCCTATTTGGGGAGACCCAGTACTTC